This T cell receptor (beta chain) was identified during a study of graft-versus-host responses after intestinal transplantation. The CDR3 is 15 amino acids. Germline CDR1 and CDR2: SGHNT and YENEEA. V lost 1 base, J lost 4 bases, and 4 bases stayed unmatched. Only in-frame clones appear in the TCRdb table, and some are missing; sequencing was by immunoSEQ multiplex PCR. Of around 26,000 clones listed, around 94% are singletons. The sample consisted of PBMCs, taken 156 days after intestinal transplant. This chain connects TRBV11-3 to TRBJ2-3, with 8 bases aligning to TRBD2. The receptor comes from a human patient who received an intestinal transplant, so some T cells may come from the graft donor. CDR3 region: CASSLGRGGPDTQYF. CDR3 coding DNA: TGTGCCAGCAGCTTAGGACGGGGGGGCCCAGATACGCAGTATTTT.